The next 26 T cell receptor beta chains were all read from a single sample in a study of blood T cell repertoires in COVID-19. TCRdb's copy holds only in-frame clones and misses some; the assay was immunoSEQ multiplex PCR. The table has tens of thousands of clones, over 75% seen once; the top ten hold 4.8%. Specimen: peripheral blood. The receptor set was obtained from a human donor in a cohort sampled during active COVID-19.

The chain is built from TRBV2 and TRBJ2-7, with TRBD2 matching over 15 bases. Germline loops: CDR1 SNHLY, CDR2 FYNNEI. There are 18 residues in the CDR3. V dropped 2 bases and J dropped 7; count of bases not matched to a gene: 12. The DNA for the CDR3 is TGTGCCAGCAGTGAAATTCGCGGACTAGCGGGAGGGGCGCGGGAGCAGTACTTC. This gives the protein CASSEIRGLAGGAREQYF.

The rearrangement joins TRBV18 to TRBJ1-3, with 7 bases lining up with TRBD1. Germline V gene lookup returns CDR1 KGHSH and CDR2 LQKENI. With 1 base clipped from V and 8 bases from J, the junction kept 14 bases outside the gene matches. The CDR3 length is 17 residues. CDR3 protein: CASSPRTTGPIGDTIYF. The CDR3 nucleotides are TGTGCCAGCTCACCACGGACGACAGGGCCGATCGGGGACACCATATATTTT.

This chain joins TRBV1 and TRBJ1-5. TRBV1 is annotated as a pseudogene. The CDR3 contains 14 residues. CDR3 region: CTSSQRYKNQPQHF. The CDR3 nucleotides read TGCACCAGCAGCCAACGGTATAAGAATCAGCCCCAGCATTTT.

This clone was detected once. This rearrangement joins TRBV25-1 to TRBJ2-5, with 9 bases lining up with TRBD2. In germline, CDR1 is MGHDK, CDR2 SYGVNS. The CDR3 is 15 amino acids. After removal of 4 bases from V and 1 base from J, the junction contained 4 bases not matched to a gene. The DNA for the CDR3 is TGTGCCAGCAGTGCCCTAGCGGGGCCCCAAGAGACCCAGTACTTC. It encodes CASSALAGPQETQYF.

In this sample, this clone turned up once. This sequence joins TRBV19 and TRBJ2-7; 7 bases agree with TRBD1. Germline V CDR1 and CDR2: LNHDA, SQIVND (reference sequence). This CDR3 is 16 amino acids long. After removal of 9 bases from V and 3 bases from J, the junction contained 17 bases not matched to a gene. The CDR3 loop is CASKATGAFDSYEQYF. Here the CDR3 DNA reads TGTGCCAGCAAGGCAACAGGGGCGTTTGATAGCTACGAGCAGTACTTC.

The chain carries TRBV7-9 and TRBJ1-4; TRBD1 might be the D (6 bases). The CDR3 consists of 15 residues. Germline assignment: CDR1 SEHNR and CDR2 FQNEAQ (reference sequence). Between the trimmed V and J ends, which lost 3 bases and 7 bases, there was a span of 15 bases. DNA for the CDR3: TGTGCCAGCAGCTTGGACCCTGGGGGCCGTGAAAAACTGTTTTTT. Its protein product is CASSLDPGGREKLFF.

J is TRBJ2-3 and V is TRBV6-5, with D maybe TRBD1 (6 bases). V was pared by 0 bases and J by 3 bases, with 7 bases between. This CDR3 has 14 residues. From germline, CDR1 is MNHEY and CDR2 SVGAGI. In DNA form, the CDR3 reads TGTGCCAGCAGTTACTCCCAGGGGACAGATACGCAGTATTTT. Translated, it gives CASSYSQGTDTQYF.

The chain links TRBV3-1 (or the pseudogene TRBV3-2) to TRBJ1-5; D may be TRBD1 (5 bases). Germline assignment: CDR1 LGHDT and CDR2 YNNKEL (reference sequence). Between the trimmed V and J ends, which lost 4 bases and 6 bases, there was a span of 10 bases. The CDR3 is made up of 13 amino acids. The CDR3 DNA reads as TGTGCCAGCAGCCTCAACGGGGGTCAGCCCCAGCATTTT. This codes for CASSLNGGQPQHF.

This sequence joins TRBV7-6 and TRBJ2-1, with 12 positions matching TRBD2. CDR3 size: 16 residues. The V and J ends lost 0 bases and 10 bases, in that order; junction bases with no gene match: 7. The germline CDR1 and CDR2 sequences are SGHVS and FNYEAQ. This CDR3 reads CASSLATSGGREEQFF. DNA for the CDR3: TGTGCCAGCAGCTTAGCGACTAGCGGGGGCAGGGAGGAGCAGTTCTTC.

V gene TRBV28 combines with J gene TRBJ2-1; 14 bases fit TRBD2. This CDR3 has 16 amino acids. Germline lookup yields CDR1 MDHEN and CDR2 SYDVKM. After removal of 3 bases from V and 7 bases from J, the junction contained 5 bases not matched to a gene. The CDR3 loop is CASSLTSGRAENEQFF. The DNA of the CDR3 is TGTGCCAGCAGTTTGACTAGCGGGAGGGCCGAGAATGAGCAGTTCTTC.

The chain is built from TRBV3-1 (or the pseudogene TRBV3-2) and TRBJ2-7; 10 positions match TRBD2. The junction had 13 bases not matched to a gene; V was cut back by 2 bases and J by 9 bases. The CDR3 runs 16 residues. Looked up from germline, CDR1 is LGHDT and CDR2 is YNNKEL (reference sequence). The CDR3 nucleotides are TGTGCCAGCAGCCAATGGGCTAGCGGGAGAAGAAGCGGGCAGTACTTC. Protein product: CASSQWASGRRSGQYF.

The rearrangement links TRBV6-5 to TRBJ1-6; possibly TRBD1 for D (6 bases). CDR3 length: 14 amino acids. Trimming took 7 bases from V and 11 from J, leaving 18 bases between them. The germline V gene has CDR1 MNHEY and CDR2 SVGAGI. The CDR3 spells CASTSGRGSAPLHF. The CDR3 DNA follows: TGTGCCAGCACTTCGGGGAGGGGGTCGGCACCCCTCCACTTT.

This sequence joins TRBV19 and TRBJ1-4, with D possibly matching TRBD1 (5 bases). V dropped 3 bases and J dropped 8 bases, with 19 bases sitting between them. The CDR3 runs 16 residues. Germline loops: CDR1 LNHDA, CDR2 SQIVND (reference sequence). CDR3 sequence (DNA): TGTGCCAGTAGTATTGGGGGGAAGTGGGGAACCGAAAAACTGTTTTTT. This encodes CASSIGGKWGTEKLFF.

The rearrangement links TRBV5-1 to TRBJ2-5; TRBD1 aligns across 7 bases. Germline loops: CDR1 SGHRS, CDR2 YFSETQ. This CDR3 has 11 amino acids. V gave up 7 bases and J gave up 4 bases; unmatched junction bases: 1. CDR3 residues: CASAGGETQYF. CDR3 coding DNA: TGCGCCAGCGCAGGGGGAGAGACCCAGTACTTC.

This rearrangement joins TRBV5-6 to TRBJ2-7; tentative D call: TRBD2 (6 bases). The length of the CDR3 is 14 residues. In germline, CDR1 is SGHDT, CDR2 YYEEEE. The ends were cut back, 2 bases at V and 0 bases at J, with 9 bases in the middle. The CDR3 loop reads CASSFGGSSYEQYF. CDR3 nucleotide sequence: TGTGCCAGCAGCTTTGGAGGGAGCTCCTACGAGCAGTACTTC. Together with reference TRBV5-6 and TRBJ2-7, the CDR3 gives the full variable domain: DAGVTQSPTHLIKTRGQQVTLRCSPKSGHDTVSWYQQALGQGPQFIFQYYEEEERQRGNFPDRFSGHQFPNYSSELNVNALLLGDSALYLCASSFGGSSYEQYFGPGTRLTVT.

This chain joins TRBV10-3 and TRBJ2-7; TRBD1 is a possible D gene (5 bases). The germline V gene has CDR1 ENHRY and CDR2 SYGVKD. This CDR3 is 11 amino acids long. The CDR3: CASGPRDEQYF. The DNA of the CDR3 is TGTGCATCCGGGCCCAGGGACGAGCAGTACTTC.

V is TRBV30 and J is TRBJ1-2; the D gene is possibly TRBD1 (6 bases). Trimming cost V 0 bases and J 1 base, with 12 bases left between them. The CDR3 covers 15 residues. The germline V gene has CDR1 GTSNPN and CDR2 SVGIG (reference sequence). The CDR3 region has the DNA TGTGCCTGGAGTGTACAGGCAGGGGTTAACTATGGCTACACCTTC. This translates into CAWSVQAGVNYGYTF.

V gene TRBV7-9 combines with J gene TRBJ1-2; a possible D gene is TRBD1 (5 bases). Trimming left V 0 bases short and J 4 bases short, with 6 bases between. The CDR3 sequence is 13 residues long. CDR1 is SEHNR, CDR2 FQNEAQ, per germline (reference sequence). The CDR3 loop reads CASSLADIYGYTF. DNA of the CDR3: TGTGCCAGCAGCTTAGCGGACATCTATGGCTACACCTTC.

The chain combines TRBV30 with TRBJ2-2, with 8 bases matching TRBD1. Germline CDR1 and CDR2: GTSNPN and SVGIG (reference sequence). The V gene end was trimmed by 4 bases and the J gene end by 1 base; junction bases not matched to a gene: 8. The CDR3 is 16 residues long. The CDR3 sequence is CAWKLRGQVNTGELFF. The CDR3 coding sequence is TGTGCCTGGAAACTTAGGGGACAGGTGAACACCGGGGAGCTGTTTTTT.

This chain links TRBV12-3 or TRBV12-4 with TRBJ1-1, with D hard to call. The CDR3 is 13 amino acids. Between the trimmed V and J ends, which lost 6 bases and 2 bases, there was a span of 10 bases. As DNA, the CDR3 is TGTGCCAGCAGATTGAGGGATAACACTGAAGCTTTCTTT. This encodes CASRLRDNTEAFF.

This chain links TRBV5-1 with TRBJ2-2; perhaps TRBD1 as D (5 bases). Looked up from germline, CDR1 is SGHRS and CDR2 is YFSETQ. Between the trimmed V and J ends, which lost 0 bases and 4 bases, there was a span of 10 bases. The CDR3 sequence is 15 residues long. CDR3 protein: CASSLARVGTGELFF. CDR3 DNA sequence: TGCGCCAGCAGCTTGGCCAGGGTTGGCACCGGGGAGCTGTTTTTT.

Here the CDR3 reads CASSPKGGETGELFF. The CDR3 region has the DNA TGTGCCAGCAGCCCTAAAGGAGGGGAAACCGGGGAGCTGTTTTTT. The rearrangement links TRBV7-9 to TRBJ2-2; a weak D match, TRBD2 (6 bases). Germline CDR1 SEHNR, CDR2 FQNEAQ (reference sequence). V was pared by 5 bases and J by 5 bases, with 15 bases between. CDR3 length: 15 residues.

This clone has just a few counts. This sequence joins TRBV27 and TRBJ2-7, with D possibly being TRBD2 (5 bases). From germline, CDR1 is MNHEY and CDR2 SMNVEV (reference sequence). This CDR3 is built from 12 residues. V lost 5 bases and J 6 bases, leaving 11 bases between the germline ends. The CDR3 region is CASSGKGSEQYF. Written as DNA, the CDR3 is TGTGCCAGCAGTGGCAAAGGGAGCGAGCAGTACTTC.

The chain employs TRBV27 and TRBJ2-2; possible D gene TRBD2, 5 bases. Germline CDR1 is MNHEY and CDR2 is SMNVEV (reference sequence). The CDR3 is made up of 15 amino acids. V was shortened by 10 bases and J by 5 bases, with 20 bases between the two germline ends. CDR3 DNA sequence: TGTGCCACCTCCGGGAAGGTCATTGGGACCGGGGAGCTGTTTTTT. Amino acid sequence: CATSGKVIGTGELFF.

The chain links TRBV9 to TRBJ2-5, with D maybe TRBD2 (6 bases). CDR3 length: 15 amino acids. Per germline, CDR1 SGDLS and CDR2 YYNGEE. V lost 0 bases and J lost 3, with 12 bases in between. CDR3 sequence: CASSVGRREKETQYF. CDR3 bases: TGTGCCAGCAGCGTAGGCCGACGGGAGAAAGAGACCCAGTACTTC.

J is TRBJ1-1 and V is TRBV12-3 or TRBV12-4, with D tentatively TRBD1 (6 bases). The CDR3 extends over 13 amino acids. Trimming removed 2 bases from V and 3 bases from J, with 7 bases in between. The CDR3 DNA follows: TGTGCCAGCAGTTTAAAGGGGGACACTGAAGCTTTCTTT. As protein: CASSLKGDTEAFF.